This is a list of T cell receptor beta chains from one sample in a study of regulatory T cells in long-lasting Graves disease. MiXCR, run by TCRdb on the multiplex PCR reads, gives a single entry per CDR3 protein. The table lists just over 600,000 distinct CDR3 sequences, around 17% of them singletons. This sample was also put to use in a study of T cells in Graves' hyperthyroidism and ophthalmopathy.

The sequencing here drew on peripheral blood mononuclear cells (PBMCs), taken at new diagnosis, from a patient treated with antithyroid drugs. These receptors were collected from a woman aged 25-40 years with Graves disease. Both conserved end residues are part of each CDR3. The D gene is left open where the match is weak. Size tells how often a clone was seen (once, few, many) or the class of an expanded clone, and some rows leave it out.

TRBV5-5,-,-,TRBJ2-3,CASSLSLDRTDTQYF,TGTGCCAGCAGCTTGTCCCTAGACCGGACAGATACGCAGTATTTT
TRBV12-3/TRBV12-4,many,-,TRBJ2-1,CASSLALANEQFF,TGTGCCAGCAGTTTAGCCCTGGCCAATGAGCAGTTCTTC
TRBV3-1,few,-,TRBJ2-7,CASSPQTRIQPYEQYF,TGTGCCAGCAGCCCACAAACAAGGATACAACCCTACGAGCAGTACTTC
TRBV3-1,few,-,TRBJ2-4,CASSQQGAKNIQYF,TGTGCCAGCAGCCAACAGGGGGCCAAAAACATTCAGTACTTC
TRBV20-1,-,-,TRBJ2-2,CSARVSRSTGELFF,TGCAGTGCTAGAGTTAGTAGAAGCACCGGGGAGCTGTTTTTT
TRBV20-1,many,TRBD2,TRBJ2-5,CSAQEGREETQYF,TGCAGTGCTCAGGAGGGGAGGGAAGAGACCCAGTACTTC
TRBV6-1,-,-,TRBJ2-1,CASSEALWTSIEQFF,TGTGCCAGCAGTGAAGCGCTGTGGACCTCCATTGAGCAGTTCTTC
TRBV6-1,few,-,TRBJ2-5,CASSLTSRQETQYF,TGTGCCAGCAGTCTCACTAGCAGACAAGAGACCCAGTACTTC
TRBV6-1,many,-,TRBJ1-5,CASSQALRGQHF,TGTGCCAGCAGTCAAGCCCTTAGGGGCCAGCATTTT
TRBV28,many,TRBD1,TRBJ2-5,CASSLPFGTGETQYF,TGTGCCAGCAGTTTACCCTTCGGGACAGGGGAGACCCAGTACTTC
TRBV3-1,few,TRBD2,TRBJ2-1,CASSRLAGSEQFF,TGTGCCAGCAGCCGACTAGCTGGTAGTGAGCAGTTCTTC
TRBV6-1,-,TRBD1,TRBJ2-1,CASSPPGQGYNEQFF,TGTGCCAGCAGTCCCCCGGGACAGGGTTACAATGAGCAGTTCTTC
TRBV5-5,many,-,TRBJ2-7,CASRRVYEQYF,TGTGCCAGCAGGCGAGTGTACGAGCAGTACTTC
TRBV7-2,few,TRBD2,TRBJ2-1,CASSSTGLANNEQFF,TGTGCCAGCAGCTCGACCGGACTAGCTAACAATGAGCAGTTCTTC
TRBV20-1,few,-,TRBJ2-7,CSATTRVLAGLGEQYF,TGCAGTGCTACTACACGAGTCCTGGCGGGGCTGGGAGAGCAGTACTTC
TRBV6-1,-,-,TRBJ1-2,CASRPPGPNYGYTF,TGTGCCAGCAGACCTCCGGGACCTAACTATGGCTACACCTTC
TRBV12-3/TRBV12-4,many,-,TRBJ1-3,CASSLQGYPGNTIYF,TGTGCCAGCAGTTTACAGGGATATCCTGGAAACACCATATATTTT
TRBV28,many,-,TRBJ1-2,CASSLTGFAGYGYTF,TGTGCCAGCAGTTTAACCGGATTCGCGGGCTATGGCTACACCTTC
TRBV11-1,-,-,TRBJ1-5,CASSLAGTNQPQHF,TGTGCCAGCAGCTTAGCCGGGACCAATCAGCCCCAGCATTTT
TRBV18,-,-,TRBJ2-5,CASSPRTEQETQYF,TGTGCCAGCTCACCTAGAACAGAACAAGAGACCCAGTACTTC
TRBV12-3/TRBV12-4,many,-,TRBJ1-1,CASSFDRGAEEAFF,TGTGCCAGCAGTTTCGATAGGGGGGCAGAAGAAGCTTTCTTT
TRBV6-2/TRBV6-3,few,TRBD2,TRBJ2-3,CASSLLAGKTDTQYF,TGTGCCAGCAGTCTGCTAGCGGGGAAGACAGATACGCAGTATTTT
TRBV18,-,-,TRBJ2-3,CASSALSTNTQYF,TGTGCCAGCTCAGCTCTCAGCACAAATACGCAGTATTTT
TRBV25-1,-,TRBD2,TRBJ2-1,CASSEIGAGEKNEQFF,TGTGCCAGCAGTGAGATAGGAGCGGGAGAAAAAAATGAGCAGTTCTTC
TRBV14,-,-,TRBJ2-7,CASSHTRAEQYF,TGTGCCAGCAGCCACACTAGAGCCGAGCAGTACTTC
TRBV5-6,few,-,TRBJ2-7,CASSLRRNYEQYF,TGTGCCAGCAGCTTGAGGCGGAACTACGAGCAGTACTTC
TRBV2,few,-,TRBJ1-1,CASSDQARYTEAFF,TGTGCCAGCAGTGATCAAGCTAGGTACACTGAAGCTTTCTTT
TRBV7-8,-,-,TRBJ2-5,CASSFRGLKETQYF,TGTGCCAGCAGCTTCCGGGGCTTAAAAGAGACCCAGTACTTC
TRBV5-6,-,-,TRBJ1-6,CASSFDVGPLHF,TGTGCCAGCAGCTTTGATGTGGGACCCCTCCACTTT
TRBV7-2,many,-,TRBJ1-5,CASSLTFHQPQHF,TGTGCCAGCAGCTTAACGTTTCATCAGCCCCAGCATTTT
TRBV28,many,-,TRBJ2-1,CASTTSGAGAYNEQFF,TGTGCCAGCACGACCTCCGGGGCAGGGGCTTACAATGAGCAGTTCTTC
TRBV12-3/TRBV12-4,-,TRBD2,TRBJ2-3,CASSPTSGRSADTQYF,TGTGCCAGCAGCCCGACTAGCGGGAGGAGTGCAGATACGCAGTATTTT
TRBV4-1,-,-,TRBJ2-7,CASSQGGPSYEQYF,TGCGCCAGCAGCCAGGGGGGGCCCTCCTACGAGCAGTACTTC
TRBV30,-,TRBD1,TRBJ2-5,CAWRPGQGVQETQYF,TGTGCCTGGAGGCCGGGACAGGGTGTTCAAGAGACCCAGTACTTC
TRBV28,many,-,TRBJ2-5,CASSMRGTGGETQYF,TGTGCCAGCAGTATGCGGGGCACCGGTGGGGAGACCCAGTACTTC
TRBV7-9,few,TRBD1,TRBJ2-2,CASSLLEGAAGELFF,TGTGCCAGCAGCTTACTCGAGGGGGCCGCCGGGGAGCTGTTTTTT
TRBV30,-,-,TRBJ1-6,CAWMIAGTGNSPLHF,TGTGCCTGGATGATCGCCGGGACGGGGAATTCACCCCTCCACTTT
TRBV5-1,many,-,TRBJ2-5,CASSPGDSEETQYF,TGCGCCAGCAGCCCGGGGGACTCGGAAGAGACCCAGTACTTC
TRBV6-2/TRBV6-3,few,TRBD1,TRBJ1-6,CASSEQGFRSPLHF,TGTGCCAGCAGTGAACAGGGGTTTCGCTCACCCCTCCACTTT
TRBV6-5,few,TRBD1,TRBJ1-2,CASSSTGTGVSYGYTF,TGTGCCAGCAGTTCGACCGGGACAGGGGTATCGTATGGCTACACCTTC
TRBV20-1,few,TRBD2,TRBJ2-7,CSASPSGRTYEQYF,TGCAGTGCTAGTCCTAGCGGAAGGACCTACGAGCAGTACTTC
TRBV20-1,few,-,TRBJ2-5,CSARVRPSDQETQYF,TGCAGTGCTAGAGTGAGGCCCAGCGACCAAGAGACCCAGTACTTC
TRBV20-1,few,TRBD1,TRBJ2-7,CSAQGGPYEQYF,TGCAGTGCACAGGGGGGACCCTACGAGCAGTACTTC
TRBV15,-,TRBD2,TRBJ2-7,CATSRASGRNYEQYF,TGTGCCACCAGCAGAGCTAGCGGGAGGAACTACGAGCAGTACTTC
TRBV15,few,-,TRBJ1-1,CATSRESKDEAFF,TGTGCCACCAGCAGAGAGTCCAAGGATGAAGCTTTCTTT
TRBV7-4,few,-,TRBJ2-4,CASSLYQKNIQYF,TGTGCCAGCAGCTTGTATCAGAAAAACATTCAGTACTTC
TRBV20-1,few,-,TRBJ2-7,CSVHGGLGYEQYF,TGCAGTGTTCACGGGGGACTCGGGTACGAGCAGTACTTC
TRBV9,few,-,TRBJ1-3,CASSDRDTGNTIYF,TGTGCCAGCAGCGATCGGGACACTGGAAACACCATATATTTT
TRBV18,few,-,TRBJ2-1,CASSPPFPDRDNEQFF,TGTGCCAGCTCACCACCGTTCCCGGACAGAGACAATGAGCAGTTCTTC
TRBV25-1,-,-,TRBJ2-7,CASSVTVHEQYF,TGTGCCAGCAGCGTAACTGTTCACGAGCAGTACTTC
TRBV19,once,-,TRBJ2-3,CASSPGGLTVTQYF,TGTGCCAGTAGTCCCGGAGGCCTCACAGTTACGCAGTATTTT
TRBV30,many,-,TRBJ2-1,CAWIPQGTRSEQFF,TGTGCCTGGATCCCCCAGGGGACGAGGTCGGAGCAGTTCTTC